This T cell receptor beta chain was retrieved from a study of PD-1 blockade in classical Hodgkin lymphoma. Assay used: immunoSEQ multiplex PCR; TCRdb lists only in-frame clones, some missing. The sample lists 13,000 or so clones, roughly 77% occurring once. V lost 2 bases and J lost 7; bases outside the gene matches: 10. Germline V gene data show CDR1 as MDHEN and CDR2 as SYDVKM. There are 18 residues in the CDR3. In its sample, this clone was seen once. Every one of the patients relapsed after autologous stem cell transplantation (brentuximab vedotin exposure was variable). The material sequenced was peripheral blood mononuclear cells (PBMCs), taken at baseline. This receptor was identified in a human donor with classical Hodgkin lymphoma. The V gene is TRBV28, the J gene TRBJ2-1; 14 nucleotides align to TRBD2. Here the CDR3 reads CASSLQEGRLAGGNEQFF. DNA of the CDR3: TGTGCCAGCAGTTTACAAGAAGGGAGACTAGCGGGGGGGAATGAGCAGTTCTTC.